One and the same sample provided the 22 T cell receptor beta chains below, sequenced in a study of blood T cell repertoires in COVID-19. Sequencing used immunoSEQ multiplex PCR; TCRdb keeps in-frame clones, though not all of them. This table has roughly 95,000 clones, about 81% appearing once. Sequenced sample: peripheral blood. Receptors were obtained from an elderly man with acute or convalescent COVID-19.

The CDR3 DNA is TGTGCCAGCAGCTTCCGGGACAGGGGGAATTCACCCCTCCACTTT. It codes for CASSFRDRGNSPLHF. This chain uses TRBV5-6 with TRBJ1-6, with 11 nucleotides matching TRBD1. The CDR3 is made up of 15 amino acids. The trim removed 2 bases at V and 7 bases at J, leaving 2 bases unmatched. Germline CDR1 reads SGHDT; CDR2 reads YYEEEE.

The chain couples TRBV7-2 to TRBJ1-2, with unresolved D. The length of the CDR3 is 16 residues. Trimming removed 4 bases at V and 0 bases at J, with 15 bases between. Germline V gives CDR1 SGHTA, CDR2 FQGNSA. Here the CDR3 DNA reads TGTGCCAGCAGCTCCCGAGTCGGGAGAGCTAACTATGGCTACACCTTC. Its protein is CASSSRVGRANYGYTF.

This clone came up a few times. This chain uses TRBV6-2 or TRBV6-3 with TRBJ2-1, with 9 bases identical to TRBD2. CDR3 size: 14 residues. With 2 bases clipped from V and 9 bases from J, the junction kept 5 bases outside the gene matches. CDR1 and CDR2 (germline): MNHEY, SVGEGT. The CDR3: CASSYGARGGEQFF. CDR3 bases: TGTGCCAGCAGTTACGGTGCGCGGGGGGGTGAGCAGTTCTTC.

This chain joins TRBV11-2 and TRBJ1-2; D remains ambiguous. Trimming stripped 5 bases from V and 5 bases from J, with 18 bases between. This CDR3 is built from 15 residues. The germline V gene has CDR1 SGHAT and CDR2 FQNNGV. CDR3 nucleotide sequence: TGTGCCAGCAGCCCGGCGGGTAACCCTCTGTATGGCTACACCTTC. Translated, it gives CASSPAGNPLYGYTF.

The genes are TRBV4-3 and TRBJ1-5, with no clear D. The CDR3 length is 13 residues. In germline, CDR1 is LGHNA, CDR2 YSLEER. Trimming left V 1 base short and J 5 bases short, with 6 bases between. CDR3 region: CASSQGADQPQHF. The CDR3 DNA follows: TGCGCCAGCAGCCAAGGGGCTGATCAGCCCCAGCATTTT.

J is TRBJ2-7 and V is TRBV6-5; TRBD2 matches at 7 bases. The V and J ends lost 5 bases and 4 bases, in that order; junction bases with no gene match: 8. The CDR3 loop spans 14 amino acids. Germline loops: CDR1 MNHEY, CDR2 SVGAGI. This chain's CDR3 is CASSRRGVGYEQYF. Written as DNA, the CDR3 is TGTGCCAGCAGTCGCCGGGGGGTCGGGTACGAGCAGTACTTC.

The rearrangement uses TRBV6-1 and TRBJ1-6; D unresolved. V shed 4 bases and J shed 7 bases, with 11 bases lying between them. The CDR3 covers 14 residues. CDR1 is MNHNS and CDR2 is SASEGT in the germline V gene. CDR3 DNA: TGTGCCAGCAGTGGATCAAAGGAGAATTCACCCCTCCACTTT. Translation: CASSGSKENSPLHF.

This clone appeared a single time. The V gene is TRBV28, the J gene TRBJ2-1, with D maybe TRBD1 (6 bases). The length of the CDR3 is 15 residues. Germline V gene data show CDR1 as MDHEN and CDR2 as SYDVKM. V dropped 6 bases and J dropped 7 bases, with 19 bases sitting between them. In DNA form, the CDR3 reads TGTGCCAGCAGCCGGACCCCTCAGGGGCGGAATGAGCAGTTCTTC. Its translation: CASSRTPQGRNEQFF.

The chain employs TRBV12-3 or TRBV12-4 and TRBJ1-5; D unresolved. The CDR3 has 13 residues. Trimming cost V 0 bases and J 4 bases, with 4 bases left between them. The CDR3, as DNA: TGTGCCAGCAGTTTAGCCGGGAATCAGCCCCAGCATTTT. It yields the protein CASSLAGNQPQHF.

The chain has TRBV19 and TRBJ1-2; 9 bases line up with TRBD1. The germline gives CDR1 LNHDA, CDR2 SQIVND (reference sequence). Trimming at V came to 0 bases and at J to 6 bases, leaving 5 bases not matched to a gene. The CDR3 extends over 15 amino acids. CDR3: CASSIDLRQGDGYTF. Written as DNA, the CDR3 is TGTGCCAGTAGTATAGATCTCCGACAGGGGGATGGCTACACCTTC.

The CDR3 DNA reads TGTGCCATCAGTGTACAAGAGGTTGATGGCTACACCTTC. Encoded protein: CAISVQEVDGYTF. The gene calls are TRBV10-3 and TRBJ1-2, with unresolved D. CDR1 is ENHRY, CDR2 SYGVKD, per germline. Trimming took 4 bases from V and 6 from J, leaving 12 bases between them. This CDR3 has 13 amino acids.

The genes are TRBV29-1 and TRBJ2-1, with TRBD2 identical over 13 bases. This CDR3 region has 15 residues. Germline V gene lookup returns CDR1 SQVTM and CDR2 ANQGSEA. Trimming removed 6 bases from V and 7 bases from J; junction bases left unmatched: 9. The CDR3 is CSVKRTSGRINEQFF. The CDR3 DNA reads TGCAGCGTCAAGAGGACTAGCGGGAGAATAAATGAGCAGTTCTTC.

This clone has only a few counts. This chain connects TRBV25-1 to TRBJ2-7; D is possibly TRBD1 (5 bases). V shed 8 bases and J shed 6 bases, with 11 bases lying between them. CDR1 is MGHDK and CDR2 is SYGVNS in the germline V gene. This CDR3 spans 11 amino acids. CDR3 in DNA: TGTGCCAGCCGACAGTGGGGCGAGCAGTACTTC. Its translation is CASRQWGEQYF.

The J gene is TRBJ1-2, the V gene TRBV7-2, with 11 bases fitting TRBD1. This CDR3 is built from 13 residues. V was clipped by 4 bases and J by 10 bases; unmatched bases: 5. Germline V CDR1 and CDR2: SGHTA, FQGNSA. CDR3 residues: CASSSPGQGVYTF. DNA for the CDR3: TGTGCCAGCAGCTCACCGGGACAGGGGGTCTACACCTTC.

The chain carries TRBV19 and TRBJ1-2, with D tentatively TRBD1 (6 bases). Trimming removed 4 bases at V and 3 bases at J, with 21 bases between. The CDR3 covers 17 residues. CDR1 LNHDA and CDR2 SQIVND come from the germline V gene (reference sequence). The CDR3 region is CASSTIGVGGPHYGYTF. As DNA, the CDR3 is TGTGCCAGTAGTACAATTGGAGTCGGGGGGCCTCACTATGGCTACACCTTC.

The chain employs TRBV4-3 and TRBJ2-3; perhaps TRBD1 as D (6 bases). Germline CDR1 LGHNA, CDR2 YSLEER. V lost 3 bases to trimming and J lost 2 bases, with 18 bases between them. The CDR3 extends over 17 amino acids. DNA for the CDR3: TGCGCCAGCAGCCAGTCCGGAGGACAGACATCCACAGATACGCAGTATTTT. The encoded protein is CASSQSGGQTSTDTQYF.

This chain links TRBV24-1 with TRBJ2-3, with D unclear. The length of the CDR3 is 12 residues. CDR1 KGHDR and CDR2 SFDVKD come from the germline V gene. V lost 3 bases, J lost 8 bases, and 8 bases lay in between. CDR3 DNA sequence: TGTGCCACCAGTGATGTCTTGGCTACGCAGTATTTT. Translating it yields CATSDVLATQYF.

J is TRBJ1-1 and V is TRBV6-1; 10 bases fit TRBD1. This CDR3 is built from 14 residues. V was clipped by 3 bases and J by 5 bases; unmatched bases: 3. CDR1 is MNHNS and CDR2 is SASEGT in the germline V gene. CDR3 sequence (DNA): TGTGCCAGCAGTGACAGGACAGGGGGTACTGAAGCTTTCTTT. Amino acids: CASSDRTGGTEAFF.

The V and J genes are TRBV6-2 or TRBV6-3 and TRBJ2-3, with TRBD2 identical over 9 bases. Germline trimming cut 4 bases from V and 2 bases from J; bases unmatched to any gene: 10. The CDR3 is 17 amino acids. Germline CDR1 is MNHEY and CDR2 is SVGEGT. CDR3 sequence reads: CASSSPALAGTTDTQYF. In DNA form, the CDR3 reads TGTGCCAGCAGTTCCCCTGCCCTAGCGGGAACCACAGATACGCAGTATTTT.

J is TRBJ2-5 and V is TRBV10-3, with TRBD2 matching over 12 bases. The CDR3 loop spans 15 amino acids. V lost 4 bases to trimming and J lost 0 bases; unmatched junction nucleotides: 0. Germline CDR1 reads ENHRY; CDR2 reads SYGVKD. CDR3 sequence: CAISGTSGDQETQYF. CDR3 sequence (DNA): TGTGCCATCAGTGGGACTAGCGGGGACCAAGAGACCCAGTACTTC.

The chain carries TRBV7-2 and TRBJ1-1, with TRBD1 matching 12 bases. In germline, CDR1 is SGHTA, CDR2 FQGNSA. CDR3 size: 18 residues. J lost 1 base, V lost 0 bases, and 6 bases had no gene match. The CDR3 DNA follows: TGTGCCAGCAGCTTAGCCTCTGGGACAGGGGGCGGGAACACTGAAGCTTTCTTT. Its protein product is CASSLASGTGGGNTEAFF.

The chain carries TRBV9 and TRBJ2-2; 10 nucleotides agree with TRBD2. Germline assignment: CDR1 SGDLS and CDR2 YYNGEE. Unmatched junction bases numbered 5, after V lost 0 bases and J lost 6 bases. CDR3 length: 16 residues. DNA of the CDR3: TGTGCCAGCAGCGTAGCCACTAGCGGGAAGGCCGGGGAGCTGTTTTTT. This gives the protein CASSVATSGKAGELFF.